This TCR beta chain emerged from a study of blood T cell repertoires in COVID-19. Trimming removed 2 bases at V and 5 bases at J, with 8 bases between. The V gene's germline CDR1 is SGHTS and CDR2 YDEGEE. This CDR3 has 14 amino acids. Authors' data handling: Reference gene primer amplification gave estimated nucleated cell counts. The table came from immunoSEQ multiplex PCR; TCRdb's copy has only in-frame clones and leaves some out. V and J calls and clone size are given by that table; D and trimming were obtained from the DNA. Here the sample spans 250,000 to 350,000 clones, 80% to 90% being singletons. The study recruited people aged about 18 to 95 years across approximately 24 US areas. This clone turned up a few times.

The specimen was PBMCs or T cells enriched from blood (not recorded which). This chain joins TRBV5-8 and TRBJ1-6; D may be TRBD1 (5 bases). This TCR came from a woman in her twenties or thirties who had recovered from COVID-19. The CDR3 loop reads CASSFRGDNSPLHF. In DNA, the CDR3 is TGTGCCAGCAGCTTTCGGGGGGATAATTCACCCCTCCACTTT. Supplemented by reference TRBV5-8 and TRBJ1-6, the full variable domain reads EAGVTQSPTHLIKTRGQQATLRCSPISGHTSVYWYQQALGLGLQFLLWYDEGEERNRGNFPPRFSGRQFPNYSSELNVNALELEDSALYLCASSFRGDNSPLHFGNGTRLTVT.